The T cell receptor (delta chain) under discussion was sequenced for a study of gamma-delta chains in newborns, infants, children. Study-level background: Microbial exposure reportedly drives polyclonal innate γδ T cell expansion after birth.

Concerning this clone: Possible read error: a much larger clone is one base away. The sample holds other DNA sequences that translate to the same CDR3.

TCRdb reapplied CATT to the reads. Among 4,500 or so delta-chain clones listed, around 3.1% were seen once. There are 16 residues in the CDR3. The germline V gene has CDR1 GEAIGNYY and CDR2 EKD. This receptor was identified in a child who was a newborn, infant or young child, either healthy, febrile or measles-vaccinated (not recorded which). The sample was blood. The chain links TRDV2 to TRDJ3, with D possibly matching TRDD3 (6 bases). The CDR3 DNA is TGTGCCTGTGACATACTGGGCTCCTGGGACACCCGGCAGATGTTTTTC. The encoded protein is CACDILGSWDTRQMFF.